Listed here are 26 T cell receptor beta chains from one sample, sequenced in a study of shared clonotypes between healthy human individuals. Some clones are missing from TCRdb's copy, which holds only in-frame ones; the method was immunoSEQ multiplex PCR. This sample yields more than 850,000 clones, of which roughly 74% are seen a single time; roughly 0.56% belongs to the top ten. The specimen was memory CD4+ T cells from PBMCs. Stated subset: CD45RA-negative fraction. Receptor source: a man aged 18-30 years in good health. Some clones in this sample may be carry-over from other donors' samples.

The V call is TRBV5-6, the J call TRBJ2-5; D is unclear. The CDR3 has 15 amino acids. Germline V CDR1 and CDR2: SGHDT, YYEEEE. V was trimmed by 2 bases and J by 4 bases, leaving 15 bases between them. The CDR3 DNA is TGTGCCAGCAGCTTCCTTAGCCGGAGACGAGAGACCCAGTACTTC. Amino acid sequence: CASSFLSRRRETQYF. Full variable domain (missing parts from reference TRBV5-6 and TRBJ2-5): DAGVTQSPTHLIKTRGQQVTLRCSPKSGHDTVSWYQQALGQGPQFIFQYYEEEERQRGNFPDRFSGHQFPNYSSELNVNALLLGDSALYLCASSFLSRRRETQYFGPGTRLLVL.

V and J are TRBV11-3 and TRBJ2-7; D is perhaps TRBD1 or TRBD2 (6 bases each). V dropped 5 bases and J dropped 2 bases, with 16 bases sitting between them. Germline CDR1 SGHNT, CDR2 YENEEA. The CDR3 length is 15 residues. The CDR3 DNA reads as TGTGCCAGCAGCCCCGGGTGGGGGGCCCCCTACGAGCAGTACTTC. Its translation is CASSPGWGAPYEQYF. The variable domain in full, completed from reference TRBV11-3 and TRBJ2-7, reads EAGVVQSPRYKIIEKKQPVAFWCNPISGHNTLYWYLQNLGQGPELLIRYENEEAVDDSQLPKDRFSAERLKGVDSTLKIQPAELGDSAVYLCASSPGWGAPYEQYFGPGTRLTVT.

A word on this clone: The sample carries other DNA sequences with the same CDR3. The chain combines TRBV28 with TRBJ2-3, with D unresolved. Per germline, CDR1 MDHEN and CDR2 SYDVKM. V lost 6 bases, J lost 2 bases, and 6 bases lay in between. CDR3 size: 12 residues. CDR3 nucleotide sequence: TGTGCCAGCAGCTCCCTCACAGATACGCAGTATTTT. The encoded protein is CASSSLTDTQYF.

This chain uses TRBV5-4 with TRBJ2-2; 13 bases are shared with TRBD2. CDR3 length: 16 residues. In germline, CDR1 is SGHNT, CDR2 YYREEE (reference sequence). V dropped 8 bases and J dropped 6; count of bases not matched to a gene: 10. CDR3 in amino acids: CASARGLAGDSGELFF. The CDR3 nucleotides read TGTGCCAGTGCACGAGGACTAGCGGGAGACTCCGGGGAGCTGTTTTTT. Variable domain in full (rest from reference TRBV5-4 and TRBJ2-2): ETGVTQSPTHLIKTRGQQVTLRCSSQSGHNTVSWYQQALGQGPQFIFQYYREEENGRGNFPPRFSGLQFPNYSSELNVNALELDDSALYLCASARGLAGDSGELFFGEGSRLTVL.

The J gene is TRBJ1-2, the V gene TRBV5-1; 9 bases are a match to TRBD1. The germline CDR1 and CDR2 sequences are SGHRS and YFSETQ. This CDR3 spans 15 amino acids. After removal of 4 bases from V and 5 bases from J, the junction contained 9 bases not matched to a gene. DNA for the CDR3: TGCGCCAGCAGCGCGACAGGGGGAGAAGGGTATGGCTACACCTTC. Its protein is CASSATGGEGYGYTF.

The V call is TRBV7-2, the J call TRBJ2-5; unclear D gene. Trimming removed 5 bases at V and 5 bases at J, with 15 bases between. CDR3 length equals 14 residues. Looked up from germline, CDR1 is SGHTA and CDR2 is FQGNSA. The CDR3 nucleotides are TGTGCCAGCAGCGAATTCGCCCGTGGGGAGACCCAGTACTTC. Its translation is CASSEFARGETQYF.

V gene TRBV30 combines with J gene TRBJ1-2; tentatively, D is TRBD1 (6 bases). The CDR3 contains 16 residues. Germline values: CDR1 GTSNPN, CDR2 SVGIG (reference sequence). V shed 6 bases and J shed 2 bases, with 22 bases lying between them. CDR3 protein: CACRQYRDTKNYGYTF. The CDR3, as DNA: TGTGCCTGCCGCCAATACCGGGACACCAAAAACTATGGCTACACCTTC.

The J gene is TRBJ2-6, the V gene TRBV5-1; TRBD1 might be the D (6 bases). The CDR3 spans 15 residues. Germline values: CDR1 SGHRS, CDR2 YFSETQ. V was clipped by 3 bases and J by 2 bases, with 9 bases between them. CDR3 sequence: CASSSGTTGANVLTF. CDR3 DNA: TGCGCCAGCAGCTCCGGGACAACTGGGGCCAACGTCCTGACTTTC.

The chain carries TRBV2 and TRBJ1-2; unclear D gene. This CDR3 contains 12 residues. Germline-derived CDR1 and CDR2 are SNHLY and FYNNEI. Trimming took 4 bases from V and 5 from J, leaving 8 bases between them. CDR3: CASSVGNYGYTF. The CDR3 DNA reads TGTGCCAGCAGTGTCGGGAATTATGGCTACACCTTC. Full variable domain (remainder filled in from reference TRBV2 and TRBJ1-2): EPEVTQTPSHQVTQMGQEVILRCVPISNHLYFYWYRQILGQKVEFLVSFYNNEISEKSEIFDDQFSVERPDGSNFTLKIRSTKLEDSAMYFCASSVGNYGYTFGSGTRLTVV.

This chain links TRBV28 with TRBJ2-5; perhaps TRBD1 as D (5 bases). The V end lost 4 bases, the J end lost 2 bases, and 17 bases lay between the germline ends. The germline CDR1 and CDR2 sequences are MDHEN and SYDVKM. CDR3 size: 16 residues. CDR3 protein: CASSSHGAPTQETQYF. CDR3 in DNA: TGTGCCAGCAGTTCCCATGGGGCCCCAACGCAAGAGACCCAGTACTTC.

CDR3 bases: TGCGCCAGCAGCCTAAGGGGGACAACTAATGAAAAACTGTTTTTT. Amino acids: CASSLRGTTNEKLFF. The chain is built from TRBV5-1 and TRBJ1-4, with a tentative D call TRBD1 (6 bases). This CDR3 is built from 15 residues. Trimming pared 4 bases from V and 0 bases from J, leaving 10 bases between. Germline assignment: CDR1 SGHRS and CDR2 YFSETQ.

CDR3 in DNA: TGTGCCAGCAGCCGGTCGGGACCGGGGGGCGAGACCCAGTACTTC. As protein: CASSRSGPGGETQYF. V gene TRBV9 combines with J gene TRBJ2-5; TRBD2 might be the D (7 bases). The CDR3 contains 15 residues. Trimming took 4 bases from V and 5 from J, leaving 18 bases between them. The germline gives CDR1 SGDLS, CDR2 YYNGEE.

The chain joins TRBV5-1 to TRBJ2-3; 8 bases are shared with TRBD2. The CDR3 is 15 amino acids. The V and J ends lost 2 bases and 4 bases, in that order; junction bases with no gene match: 6. CDR1 is SGHRS, CDR2 YFSETQ, per germline. The CDR3 DNA follows: TGCGCCAGCAGCTTAGAAGCGGGAGAAGCAGATACGCAGTATTTT. Translating it yields CASSLEAGEADTQYF.

This clone appeared a few times. The gene calls are TRBV6-5 and TRBJ2-2; no clear D. Trimming cost V 0 bases and J 7 bases, with 9 bases left between them. Germline values: CDR1 MNHEY, CDR2 SVGAGI. The CDR3 runs 14 residues. CDR3 region: CASSYSIVGGELFF. In DNA form, the CDR3 reads TGTGCCAGCAGTTACTCTATTGTCGGCGGGGAGCTGTTTTTT.

V usage is TRBV6-5 and J usage is TRBJ2-1, with 7 positions matching TRBD2. CDR3 size: 15 residues. With V trimmed by 6 bases and J by 6 bases, 11 bases remained unmatched. Germline V lookup: CDR1 MNHEY, CDR2 SVGAGI. The CDR3 DNA is TGTGCCAGCAGAATTGCGGGAGATCGGGGCAATGAGCAGTTCTTC. Protein product: CASRIAGDRGNEQFF.

The CDR3 spells CASGQGDGYTF. The CDR3 DNA reads as TGTGCCAGTGGACAGGGGGATGGCTACACCTTC. The chain recombines TRBV7-6 with TRBJ1-2, with TRBD1 identical over 10 bases. Per germline, CDR1 SGHVS and CDR2 FNYEAQ. J lost 6 bases, V lost 9 bases, and 1 base had no gene match. This CDR3 is built from 11 residues.

This clone was found once. The rearrangement links TRBV6-5 to TRBJ1-2, with unresolved D. Trimming stripped 6 bases from V and 4 bases from J, with 12 bases between. The CDR3 has 13 amino acids. Germline lookup yields CDR1 MNHEY and CDR2 SVGAGI. CDR3 amino acids: CASSAARTYGYTF. The CDR3 DNA sequence: TGTGCCAGCAGCGCGGCCAGAACCTATGGCTACACCTTC.

On this clone itself: Other DNA sequences in this sample translate to the same CDR3. The genes are TRBV18 and TRBJ1-5; a weak D match, TRBD1 (5 bases). Germline V gene lookup returns CDR1 KGHSH and CDR2 LQKENI. The V and J ends lost 4 bases and 5 bases respectively, with 9 bases between them. The CDR3 spans 13 residues. CDR3 in amino acids: CASSQGRDQPQHF. In DNA form, the CDR3 reads TGTGCCAGCTCACAGGGGAGGGATCAGCCCCAGCATTTT.

This clone was counted only a few times. The CDR3 here is CASGGGGDTQYF. The CDR3 region has the DNA TGTGCTAGTGGCGGGGGAGGCGATACGCAGTATTTT. The V call is TRBV12-5, the J call TRBJ2-3, with D perhaps TRBD2 (6 bases). This CDR3 has 12 residues. Trimming shortened V by 6 bases and J by 6 bases, and 10 bases separated the two germline ends. Germline-derived CDR1 and CDR2 are LGHNT and FRNRAP.

This clone was seen a handful of times. This chain joins TRBV6-1 and TRBJ2-1; the D is unclear. The germline CDR1 and CDR2 sequences are MNHNS and SASEGT. The CDR3 consists of 13 residues. V lost 6 bases and J lost 7, with 13 bases in between. The CDR3 here is CASSHQTFNEQFF. The CDR3, as DNA: TGTGCCAGCAGCCACCAGACTTTTAATGAGCAGTTCTTC.

A single count supports this clone. This CDR3 reads CASTSPEGRNQPQHF. As DNA, the CDR3 is TGTGCCAGCACCTCCCCAGAGGGGCGGAATCAGCCCCAGCATTTT. This chain connects TRBV28 to TRBJ1-5; D may be TRBD1 (5 bases). This CDR3 is built from 15 residues. CDR1 is MDHEN, CDR2 SYDVKM, per germline. The germline V and J ends were trimmed by 7 bases and 4 bases, with 17 bases remaining between them.

The chain carries TRBV5-1 and TRBJ1-4, with D perhaps TRBD1 (5 bases). This CDR3 has 14 residues. CDR1 is SGHRS and CDR2 is YFSETQ in the germline V gene. The V and J ends lost 4 bases and 8 bases respectively, with 15 bases between them. CDR3 bases: TGCGCCAGCAGCCTAGGGACCTTAGGAGAAAAACTGTTTTTT. Translating it yields CASSLGTLGEKLFF.

This clone was counted a few times. CDR3 in amino acids: CASRSGRYYEQYF. The CDR3 DNA sequence: TGTGCCAGCAGAAGCGGGCGCTACTACGAGCAGTACTTC. This rearrangement joins TRBV6-5 to TRBJ2-7; the D gene is possibly TRBD2 (6 bases). This CDR3 has 13 residues. V was pared by 6 bases and J by 3 bases, with 12 bases between. Germline V gene data show CDR1 as MNHEY and CDR2 as SVGAGI.

The J gene is TRBJ2-7, the V gene TRBV11-2; a possible D gene is TRBD1 (5 bases). V lost 2 bases and J lost 4, with 12 bases in between. The CDR3 covers 14 residues. CDR1 is SGHAT and CDR2 is FQNNGV in the germline V gene. The CDR3 sequence: CASSLRQGWYEQYF. The CDR3 DNA follows: TGTGCCAGCAGCTTAAGGCAGGGATGGTACGAGCAGTACTTC.

This chain links TRBV9 with TRBJ1-1, with D perhaps matching TRBD1 (6 bases). The germline V gene encodes CDR1 SGDLS and CDR2 YYNGEE. V lost 6 bases to trimming and J lost 1 base, with 10 bases between them. This CDR3 contains 13 residues. CDR3 bases: TGTGCCAGCACCTCGGGACAGAACACTGAAGCTTTCTTT. It translates to CASTSGQNTEAFF. Full variable domain (rest looked up from reference TRBV9 and TRBJ1-1): DSGVTQTPKHLITATGQRVTLRCSPRSGDLSVYWYQQSLDQGLQFLIQYYNGEERAKGNILERFSAQQFPDLHSELNLSSLELGDSALYFCASTSGQNTEAFFGQGTRLTVV.

This chain joins TRBV28 and TRBJ1-3, with D uncertain. Deletions cut 6 bases from V and 8 bases from J, with 11 bases between. This CDR3 spans 12 amino acids. Looked up from germline, CDR1 is MDHEN and CDR2 is SYDVKM. CDR3 nucleotide sequence: TGTGCCAGCAGCAATCCAAAACACACCATATATTTT. Encoded protein: CASSNPKHTIYF. Full variable domain (remainder filled in from reference TRBV28 and TRBJ1-3): DVKVTQSSRYLVKRTGEKVFLECVQDMDHENMFWYRQDPGLGLRLIYFSYDVKMKEKGDIPEGYSVSREKKERFSLILESASTNQTSMYLCASSNPKHTIYFGEGSWLTVV.